Listed below are T cell receptor beta chains from one sample, sequenced in a study of T cells after yellow fever vaccination. TCRdb analysed the 5' RACE reads with MiXCR anew, one entry per CDR3 protein. The sample lists over 85,000 distinct CDR3 sequences; over 8% were seen once. The sequencing here drew on CD8+ T cells not binding an NS4B(214-222) dextramer, sorted from PBMCs, taken around 14 days after the first yellow fever vaccination. The receptors originated from a man aged 18 to 30 who received the YFV17D yellow fever vaccine. Each CDR3 is given with its conserved first and last residue. D genes are given only for firm matches. Part of the rows lack a size; the others show once, few, many or a class for expanded clones.

CDR3 DNA: TGTGCCAGCAGCCCCGGAGTGACCACCGGGCAGTTCTTC
CDR3 protein: CASSPGVTTGQFF
J gene: TRBJ2-1
D gene: -
V gene: TRBV7-3
clone size: -

CDR3 DNA: TGTGCCAGCAGCGACGGCTTGGACAGGGGCGGCAATGAGCAGTTCTTC
CDR3 protein: CASSDGLDRGGNEQFF
J gene: TRBJ2-1
D gene: TRBD1
V gene: TRBV9
clone size: few

CDR3 DNA: TGTGCCAGCAGTTTGGTCTCTCACAATGAGCAGTTCTTC
CDR3 protein: CASSLVSHNEQFF
J gene: TRBJ2-1
D gene: -
V gene: TRBV12-3/TRBV12-4
clone size: few

CDR3 DNA: TGTGCCAGCAGTGATCTGGCAGTTGGCAGCAATCAGCCCCAGCATTTT
CDR3 protein: CASSDLAVGSNQPQHF
J gene: TRBJ1-5
D gene: -
V gene: TRBV6-1
clone size: -

CDR3 DNA: TGCGCCAGCAGTGTGGTCGTAGCCTACGAGCAGTACTTC
CDR3 protein: CASSVVVAYEQYF
J gene: TRBJ2-7
D gene: -
V gene: TRBV10-2
clone size: few

CDR3 DNA: TGCGCCAGCAGCCCCCAACCAGAGTCCTACGAGCAGTACTTC
CDR3 protein: CASSPQPESYEQYF
J gene: TRBJ2-7
D gene: -
V gene: TRBV4-3
clone size: -

CDR3 DNA: TGTGCCAGCAGTACGGGTACGCAGTATTTT
CDR3 protein: CASSTGTQYF
J gene: TRBJ2-3
D gene: -
V gene: TRBV12-3/TRBV12-4
clone size: -

CDR3 DNA: TGCGCCAGCAGCCCCACCGCCAGCGGGGGGGCTCGGAATGAGCAGTTCTTC
CDR3 protein: CASSPTASGGARNEQFF
J gene: TRBJ2-1
D gene: TRBD2
V gene: TRBV4-1
clone size: -

CDR3 DNA: TGTGCCAGCAGTTTCAAAGAGACCCAGTACTTC
CDR3 protein: CASSFKETQYF
J gene: TRBJ2-5
D gene: -
V gene: TRBV12-3/TRBV12-4
clone size: few

CDR3 DNA: TGCGCCAGCAGCCAAGCGGTGCCAGGGGCCGAGCAGTACTTC
CDR3 protein: CASSQAVPGAEQYF
J gene: TRBJ2-7
D gene: -
V gene: TRBV4-1
clone size: few

CDR3 DNA: TGCGCCAGCAGCTTGGAGACAGGGCCAAAAAACATTCAGTACTTC
CDR3 protein: CASSLETGPKNIQYF
J gene: TRBJ2-4
D gene: TRBD1
V gene: TRBV5-1
clone size: few

CDR3 DNA: TGTGCCAGCAGCAGGACAGGGGAAGCTTTCTTT
CDR3 protein: CASSRTGEAFF
J gene: TRBJ1-1
D gene: TRBD1
V gene: TRBV12-3/TRBV12-4
clone size: -

CDR3 DNA: TGTGCCAGCGGAAGGCGCAGGGGGCAGAACACTGAAGCTTTCTTT
CDR3 protein: CASGRRRGQNTEAFF
J gene: TRBJ1-1
D gene: TRBD1
V gene: TRBV5-5
clone size: few

CDR3 DNA: TGTGCCAGCAGTTGGCACTCCGGGGGCGAAAAACTGTTTTTT
CDR3 protein: CASSWHSGGEKLFF
J gene: TRBJ1-4
D gene: -
V gene: TRBV6-5
clone size: few

CDR3 DNA: TGTGCCAGCTCACCACCGGGTTTTGGTACTGAAGCTTTCTTT
CDR3 protein: CASSPPGFGTEAFF
J gene: TRBJ1-1
D gene: -
V gene: TRBV18
clone size: many

CDR3 DNA: TGCGCCAGCAGCCAAGCTCACATTGGGACCGCAACTAATGAAAAACTGTTTTTT
CDR3 protein: CASSQAHIGTATNEKLFF
J gene: TRBJ1-4
D gene: -
V gene: TRBV4-3
clone size: -

CDR3 DNA: TGTGCCAGCAGCTCAACCGGGACAGCTTTCTACGAGCAGTACTTC
CDR3 protein: CASSSTGTAFYEQYF
J gene: TRBJ2-7
D gene: TRBD1
V gene: TRBV13
clone size: -

CDR3 DNA: TGTGCCAGCAGTATAACTAGCGGGGGGTCAACAGATACGCAGTATTTT
CDR3 protein: CASSITSGGSTDTQYF
J gene: TRBJ2-3
D gene: TRBD2
V gene: TRBV6-1
clone size: few

CDR3 DNA: TGTGCCAGCAGCCCTGGACAGGGGAATACCGGGGAGCTGTTTTTT
CDR3 protein: CASSPGQGNTGELFF
J gene: TRBJ2-2
D gene: TRBD1
V gene: TRBV4-2
clone size: few

CDR3 DNA: TGTGCCAGCAGCTTATCGGCGGGCAAAGAGACCCAGTACTTC
CDR3 protein: CASSLSAGKETQYF
J gene: TRBJ2-5
D gene: -
V gene: TRBV7-9
clone size: -

CDR3 DNA: TGTGCCACCAGCAGCCGTACAACAGGGTTTGGAGAGACCCAGTACTTC
CDR3 protein: CATSSRTTGFGETQYF
J gene: TRBJ2-5
D gene: -
V gene: TRBV15
clone size: many

CDR3 DNA: TGTGCCAGCATCTTAGATTTTTTGGCTAGCGGGGCCACCGGGGAGCTGTTTTTT
CDR3 protein: CASILDFLASGATGELFF
J gene: TRBJ2-2
D gene: TRBD2
V gene: TRBV7-6
clone size: -

CDR3 DNA: TGCGCCAGCAGCCCAGCTGACCCGGGACTAGTTAACAATGAGCAGTTCTTC
CDR3 protein: CASSPADPGLVNNEQFF
J gene: TRBJ2-1
D gene: TRBD2
V gene: TRBV5-1
clone size: few

CDR3 DNA: TGTGCCAGCATGAGTGGGCTCAATACCGGGGAGCTGTTTTTT
CDR3 protein: CASMSGLNTGELFF
J gene: TRBJ2-2
D gene: -
V gene: TRBV12-3/TRBV12-4
clone size: -

CDR3 DNA: TGTGCCAGCAGCCTCCCCATTTACAATGAGCAGTTCTTC
CDR3 protein: CASSLPIYNEQFF
J gene: TRBJ2-1
D gene: -
V gene: TRBV7-9
clone size: few

CDR3 DNA: TGTGCCAGCAGCCAAGTAAAAAGGGGAGAAGCGGGGCCTCCCGGCGATGAGCAGTTCTTC
CDR3 protein: CASSQVKRGEAGPPGDEQFF
J gene: TRBJ2-1
D gene: TRBD2
V gene: TRBV3-1
clone size: few

CDR3 DNA: TGCGCCAGCAGCGAGATGACAAGGGGGTTGGAGACCCAGTACTTC
CDR3 protein: CASSEMTRGLETQYF
J gene: TRBJ2-5
D gene: -
V gene: TRBV4-1
clone size: many

CDR3 DNA: TGTGCCAGTAGCGGGGCGTCAGGGAAAGAGACCCAGTACTTC
CDR3 protein: CASSGASGKETQYF
J gene: TRBJ2-5
D gene: -
V gene: TRBV19
clone size: many

CDR3 DNA: TGTGCCAGCAGTTACTCGTCCCCAGGGACAGGTTACGAGCAGTACTTC
CDR3 protein: CASSYSSPGTGYEQYF
J gene: TRBJ2-7
D gene: TRBD1
V gene: TRBV6-5
clone size: -